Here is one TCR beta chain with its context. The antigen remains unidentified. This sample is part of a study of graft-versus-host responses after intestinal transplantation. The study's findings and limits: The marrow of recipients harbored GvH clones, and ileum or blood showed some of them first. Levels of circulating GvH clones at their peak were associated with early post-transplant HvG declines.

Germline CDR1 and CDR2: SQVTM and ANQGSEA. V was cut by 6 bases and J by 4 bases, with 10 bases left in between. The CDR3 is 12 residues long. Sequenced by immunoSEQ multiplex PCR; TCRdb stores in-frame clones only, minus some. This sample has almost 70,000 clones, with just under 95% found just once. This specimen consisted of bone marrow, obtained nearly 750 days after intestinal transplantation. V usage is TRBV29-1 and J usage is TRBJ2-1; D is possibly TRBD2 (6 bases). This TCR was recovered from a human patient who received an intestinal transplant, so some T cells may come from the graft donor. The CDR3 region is CSVPGLYNEQFF. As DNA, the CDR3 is TGCAGCGTACCGGGACTTTACAATGAGCAGTTCTTC.